This TCR beta chain is from a study of regulatory T cells in long-lasting Graves disease. Comments on this clonotype: As yet, its antigen is unknown.

Study-wide results and caveats: Small sample size may have lowered accuracy. Preferential use of TRBV28, TRBJ1-2 and TRBJ2-5 was seen in persistent disease.

CDR3-region Arm-PCR and iRepertoire HTBI primers produced the TCR beta libraries. As processed by the authors: Identified segments across samples numbered roughly 60 TRBV and approximately 14 TRBJ. MiXCR, run by TCRdb on the multiplex PCR reads, gives a single entry per CDR3 protein. It is TCRdb's table, rather than the study itself, that gives the V and J calls and clone size. Of 300,000 to 500,000 distinct CDR3 sequences listed, less than 25% are singletons. Described time point: persistent/refractory GD, antithyroid drugs over 5 years with positive TRAb. Construction of the TCR library relied on RNA isolated from PBMCs. V shed 1 base and J 7 bases; nucleotides not matched to a gene: 6. The CDR3 extends over 15 amino acids. Germline CDR1 is DFQATT and CDR2 is SNEGSKA (reference sequence).

The sequence was collected from a female donor with Graves disease. V is TRBV20-1 and J is TRBJ1-6; the match to TRBD1 covers 8 bases. Sample: peripheral blood mononuclear cells (PBMCs), taken when the disease was refractory, from a patient treated with antithyroid drugs. CDR3 region: CSARVAGQDNSPLHF. CDR3 sequence (DNA): TGCAGTGCTAGAGTTGCGGGACAGGACAATTCACCCCTCCACTTT.